The 12 T cell receptor beta chains presented below share a single source sample, sequenced in a study of blood T cells in healthy people across ages. Primers used in a second PCR of about 7 to 11 cycles were a sample-barcoded 5' primer and a J-beta primer mix. TCRdb passed the 5' RACE reads through MiXCR, listing each CDR3 protein once. The sample consists of about 1.4 million distinct CDR3 sequences, around 59% of them appearing once. Input material: blood. These receptors were taken from a man between 18 and 29 years old in good health.

This clonotype has a handful of counts. V and J are TRBV7-2 and TRBJ2-4; possibly TRBD1 for D (6 bases). Germline V lookup: CDR1 SGHTA, CDR2 FQGNSA. V shed 1 base and J shed 0 bases, with 13 bases lying between them. The CDR3 length is 17 residues. CDR3 in DNA: TGTGCCAGCAGCTTAGAACCAGGGGCTATAGCCAAAAACATTCAGTACTTC. It translates to CASSLEPGAIAKNIQYF.

The V call is TRBV7-9, the J call TRBJ2-1, with 9 bases identical to TRBD1. CDR1 is SEHNR, CDR2 FQNEAQ, per germline (reference sequence). This CDR3 has 15 residues. The ends lost 7 bases at V and 10 bases at J; junction bases unmatched: 14. CDR3 bases: TGTGCCAGCAACCATCCGGACAGGGGATCCTACGAGCAGTTCTTC. This sequence encodes CASNHPDRGSYEQFF.

The chain combines TRBV5-1 with TRBJ2-3; 12 bases fit TRBD2. CDR3 size: 14 residues. J was trimmed by 3 bases and V by 10 bases; bases with no gene match: 6. In germline, CDR1 is SGHRS, CDR2 YFSETQ. The CDR3 coding sequence is TGCGCCTGTCGACTAGCGGGGGTAACAGATACGCAGTATTTT. Its protein is CACRLAGVTDTQYF. The whole variable domain, remainder taken from reference TRBV5-1 and TRBJ2-3, is KAGVTQTPRYLIKTRGQQVTLSCSPISGHRSVSWYQQTPGQGLQFLFEYFSETQRNKGNFPGRFSGRQFSNSRSEMNVSTLELGDSALYLCACRLAGVTDTQYFGPGTRLTVL.

The chain carries TRBV5-1 and TRBJ2-7; D assignment may be TRBD1 or TRBD2 (5 bases each). There are 15 residues in the CDR3. Germline V gives CDR1 SGHRS, CDR2 YFSETQ. With 0 bases removed from V and 2 bases from J, the gap between germline ends came to 12 bases. The CDR3 region has the DNA TGCGCCAGCAGCTTGGTAGGGACCAAGACCTACGAGCAGTACTTC. It is translated as CASSLVGTKTYEQYF. Drawing the rest from reference TRBV5-1 and TRBJ2-7, the complete variable domain is KAGVTQTPRYLIKTRGQQVTLSCSPISGHRSVSWYQQTPGQGLQFLFEYFSETQRNKGNFPGRFSGRQFSNSRSEMNVSTLELGDSALYLCASSLVGTKTYEQYFGPGTRLTVT.

The chain has TRBV20-1 and TRBJ2-7, with 9 bases matching TRBD2. The CDR3 totals 12 residues. The J segment lost 5 bases and the V segment lost 6 bases, leaving 5 bases of the junction unmatched. Germline V gives CDR1 DFQATT, CDR2 SNEGSKA (reference sequence). CDR3 region: CSAGGRANEQYF. CDR3 sequence (DNA): TGCAGTGCGGGCGGGAGGGCCAACGAGCAGTACTTC.

This clonotype was seen only a few times. V and J are TRBV16 and TRBJ2-7, with D perhaps TRBD1 (5 bases). CDR3 length: 14 amino acids. Trimming removed 2 bases from V and 3 bases from J, with 11 bases in between. Germline CDR1 is KGHSY and CDR2 is FQNENV. CDR3 in amino acids: CASSQSAQGYEQYF. For the CDR3, the DNA is TGTGCCAGCAGCCAAAGTGCGCAGGGCTACGAGCAGTACTTC.

The rearrangement links TRBV11-2 to TRBJ1-2; 7 bases match TRBD1. V lost 5 bases and J lost 5; bases outside the gene matches: 8. Germline V lookup: CDR1 SGHAT, CDR2 FQNNGV. CDR3 size: 14 residues. CDR3 sequence reads: CASSPTGQVYGYTF. CDR3 sequence (DNA): TGTGCCAGCAGCCCGACCGGACAGGTTTATGGCTACACCTTC.

This clonotype has just a few counts. This chain joins TRBV10-2 and TRBJ2-1; TRBD1 agrees at 7 bases. The V gene's germline CDR1 is WSHSY and CDR2 SAAADI. The CDR3 sequence is 14 residues long. V dropped 0 bases and J dropped 9; count of bases not matched to a gene: 5. The CDR3 DNA reads as TGCGCCAGCAGTGAGTCGCGAGGGGGCAGTGAGCAGTTCTTC. This translates into CASSESRGGSEQFF.

The chain couples TRBV6-6 to TRBJ1-1; TRBD1 might be the D (5 bases). Germline CDR1 is MNHNY and CDR2 is SVGAGI (reference sequence). CDR3 length equals 15 residues. The ends were cut back, 5 bases at V and 1 base at J, with 14 bases in the middle. CDR3 amino acids: CASSTQGGRNTEAFF. CDR3 DNA sequence: TGTGCCAGCAGTACGCAGGGAGGCCGGAACACTGAAGCTTTCTTT.

V is TRBV12-3 or TRBV12-4 and J is TRBJ1-3; tentatively, D is TRBD1 (6 bases). This CDR3 contains 15 residues. V was clipped by 9 bases and J by 0 bases, with 15 bases between them. This chain's CDR3 is CASRPTGTSGNTIYF. The CDR3 DNA is TGTGCCAGTAGACCTACAGGGACCTCTGGAAACACCATATATTTT.

There are a few counts of this clonotype. J is TRBJ2-3 and V is TRBV5-1, with 11 nucleotides matching TRBD1. Trimming cost V 6 bases and J 3 bases; bases outside gene matches: 15. Germline V gene sequence: CDR1 SGHRS, CDR2 YFSETQ. The CDR3 is 18 residues long. CDR3 residues: CASTRLLGTGGITDTQYF. CDR3 coding DNA: TGCGCCAGCACCCGATTACTCGGGACAGGGGGGATTACAGATACGCAGTATTTT.

This sequence joins TRBV11-2 and TRBJ2-1; D is uncertain. Between the trimmed V and J ends, which lost 0 bases and 9 bases, there was a span of 9 bases. The germline V gene has CDR1 SGHAT and CDR2 FQNNGV. The CDR3 has 13 amino acids. CDR3: CASSLDPPGEQFF. CDR3 bases: TGTGCCAGCAGCTTAGATCCTCCGGGTGAGCAGTTCTTC.